Sequencing of this T cell receptor beta chain was carried out in a study of blood T cell repertoires in COVID-19. The method was immunoSEQ multiplex PCR; TCRdb's version includes in-frame clones alone and lacks a portion of them. This repertoire shows some 14,000 clones, roughly 84% found once; its top ten account for roughly 26%. The CDR3 runs 14 residues. Germline CDR1 reads SGDLS; CDR2 reads YYNGEE. Trimming at V came to 3 bases and at J to 6 bases, leaving 5 bases not matched to a gene. The sample comprised peripheral blood. The chain joins TRBV9 to TRBJ1-3; TRBD1 matches at 8 bases. The source of this sequence is a woman between 50 and 59 years old with active or convalescent COVID-19. The CDR3 sequence is CASSAGTGQNTIYF. Written as DNA, the CDR3 is TGTGCCAGCAGCGCCGGGACAGGACAAAACACCATATATTTT.